Presented here are 2 T cell receptor beta chains from one specimen sequenced in a study of early T cells in non-severe SARS-CoV-2 infection. MiXCR, run by TCRdb on the 5' RACE reads, gives a single entry per CDR3 protein. This table has 25,000 to 35,000 distinct CDR3 sequences, roughly 5% appearing once. Source material: whole blood. The source is an adult who was a healthcare worker with PCR-confirmed SARS-CoV-2 infection or an uninfected control (not recorded which).

At least ten counts were recorded for this clonotype. The chain joins TRBV29-1 to TRBJ2-7; D ambiguous. The CDR3 sequence is 12 residues long. Germline V CDR1 and CDR2: SQVTM, ANQGSEA. The V end was cut by 4 bases, the J end by 2 bases, with 9 bases between. For the CDR3, the DNA is TGCAGCGTTGCTTCCGTCCCCTACGAGCAGTACTTC. It yields the protein CSVASVPYEQYF.

This sequence joins TRBV7-3 and TRBJ1-1, with D tentatively TRBD1 (6 bases). This CDR3 is built from 18 residues. Per germline, CDR1 SGHTA and CDR2 FQGTGA. The V gene lost 3 bases and the J gene lost 5 bases, with 25 bases spanning the gap. CDR3 sequence: CASSLLPLVPGTHTEAFF. The CDR3 DNA follows: TGTGCCAGCAGCTTGTTACCGCTTGTGCCGGGGACACATACTGAAGCTTTCTTT.